A single sample gave rise to the 2 T cell receptor beta chains below, sequenced in a study of shared clonotypes between healthy human individuals. Measured with immunoSEQ multiplex PCR; TCRdb has only the in-frame clones, and not every one. Here the sample spans a few million clones, 90% to 97% being singletons. The sample comprised naive CD4+ T cells sorted from blood. Subset noted: CD45RA+ positively selected. Receptor source: a man between 18 and 35 years old in good health.

This clone appeared once. The chain employs TRBV2 and TRBJ1-5, with D maybe TRBD1 (5 bases). This CDR3 has 14 residues. V was shortened by 6 bases and J by 4 bases, with 13 bases between the two germline ends. The germline V gene encodes CDR1 SNHLY and CDR2 FYNNEI. The CDR3, as DNA: TGTGCCAGCAGGGGGGTAGGGGAGAATCAGCCCCAGCATTTT. This gives the protein CASRGVGENQPQHF.

This clone was seen just once. The chain couples TRBV6-5 to TRBJ2-5; D unclear. The CDR3 length is 14 residues. The ends were cut back, 6 bases at V and 2 bases at J, with 13 bases in the middle. In germline, CDR1 is MNHEY, CDR2 SVGAGI. CDR3 sequence (DNA): TGTGCCAGCAGCCGTACGGCGGATCAAGAGACCCAGTACTTC. As protein: CASSRTADQETQYF.